This TCR beta chain is drawn from a study of T cells after yellow fever vaccination. V was cut by 4 bases and J by 0 bases, with 18 bases left in between. The germline CDR1 and CDR2 sequences are MNHEY and SVGEGT. The CDR3 sequence is 17 residues long. Study-level results: Detected again after the booster were most primary-vaccination clones, at 96% CD4 and more than 70% CD8.

About this clonotype: Its matching antigen is unknown.

5'RACE template switching added a universal primer site and UMIs to TCR cDNA. From the 5' RACE reads, TCRdb called clonotypes with MiXCR, one entry per CDR3 protein. The table lists about 400,000 distinct CDR3 sequences, roughly 6.1% of them singletons. The chain links TRBV6-2 or TRBV6-3 to TRBJ1-1; no firm D call. The source material was PBMCs, sampled 5 days after the yellow fever booster vaccination. This receptor was obtained from a man aged 30 to 39 who received the YFV17D yellow fever vaccine. The CDR3 DNA follows: TGTGCCAGCAGTTGGTCCGTGACCGACTCCATGAACACTGAAGCTTTCTTT. Its translation is CASSWSVTDSMNTEAFF.